Sequencing of this T cell receptor (beta chain) was carried out in a study of siplizumab effects on memory and regulatory T cells. Study observations and caveats: Alloreactive sequences that could be traced to unstimulated CD4+ memory cells showed a significant reduction under siplizumab. Naive T cells were seemingly more diverse than memory cells, and major contributions to the alloresponse seemed to be made by them. Naive-or-memory phenotypes were unassignable for roughly 75-97% of proliferating CD4+ or CD8+ clones. Mean Treg-derived proportions of mappable alloreactive CD4+ clones were around 70% for siplizumab and 25% to 30% for controls.

CDR3 size: 11 residues. V shed 3 bases and J shed 3 bases, with 3 bases lying between them. Germline values: CDR1 KGHSH, CDR2 LQKENI. The assay was immunoSEQ multiplex PCR, and TCRdb's table has in-frame clones only and misses some. The sample has 90,000 to 120,000 clones, 90% to 95% seen once. This clone has only a few counts. What it binds is not known. The sample taken for sequencing was Tregs sorted from blood. The chain recombines TRBV18 with TRBJ2-7, with D hard to call. This TCR was recovered from a human donor in good health. CDR3 sequence: CASSPGYEQYF. In DNA, the CDR3 is TGTGCCAGCTCACCGGGCTACGAGCAGTACTTC.